This paragraph reports one T cell receptor beta chain. The record originates from a study of blood T cell repertoires in COVID-19. Study details: Sites across the United States, Italy and Spain contributed samples from acute and convalescent COVID-19. PBMCs, B-cell-depleted T cells, or T cells were the source of the cDNA or gDNA that made up the material.

In the authors' methods: Estimated nucleated cell counts came from reference gene primer amplification. Sequenced by immunoSEQ multiplex PCR; TCRdb stores in-frame clones only, minus some. The V and J calls and clone size were taken over from that table, and D and trimming were inferred from the DNA. The sample holds about 44,000 clones, roughly 80% seen once. The germline gives CDR1 SGDLS, CDR2 YYNGEE. This CDR3 is built from 15 residues. Losses at the gene ends were 3 bases for V and 4 bases for J; bases not matched to a gene: 8. Sequenced input: peripheral blood. The receptor comes from a human donor in a cohort sampled during active COVID-19. The rearrangement uses TRBV9 and TRBJ1-1; 8 bases map to TRBD1. CDR3 sequence (DNA): TGTGCCAGCAGCGCCCGACAGGGGAGGAGCACTGAAGCTTTCTTT. Residues: CASSARQGRSTEAFF. The full variable domain, in which reference TRBV9 and TRBJ1-1 provide the parts outside the CDR3, is DSGVTQTPKHLITATGQRVTLRCSPRSGDLSVYWYQQSLDQGLQFLIQYYNGEERAKGNILERFSAQQFPDLHSELNLSSLELGDSALYFCASSARQGRSTEAFFGQGTRLTVV.